Described below is a single T cell receptor (beta chain) sequence and its context. Its antigen remains unknown. The sample is drawn from a study of T cell responses to AZD1222 COVID-19 vaccine. Profiled with immunoSEQ multiplex PCR; TCRdb holds only in-frame clones, not every one. The data contain 200,000 or so clones, around 90% of them singletons. Looked up from germline, CDR1 is DFQATT and CDR2 is SNEGSKA (reference sequence). This CDR3 has 15 residues. With V trimmed by 3 bases and J by 2 bases, 6 bases remained unmatched. Findings of the study overall: CD4 TCRs associated with vaccination spanned spike, dominating at 160-218 and 743-854. Seropositivity was recorded at baseline in only 6 or 7 AZD1222 recipients. Clonal diversity may have been underestimated in mostly white British donors.

This rearrangement joins TRBV20-1 to TRBJ2-2; 7 positions agree with TRBD2. The starting material was peripheral blood, obtained on day 0 of AZD1222 vaccination. This clonotype was sampled from an adult in good health. CDR3 sequence (DNA): TGCAGTGCTAGTTGGGCTAGCGGTAACACCGGGGAGCTGTTTTTT. Its translation: CSASWASGNTGELFF.